One TCR beta chain is described in this entry. The source of the sample is a study of blood T cell repertoires in COVID-19. Assay: immunoSEQ multiplex PCR; the TCRdb copy retains only in-frame clones and omits some. Of 200,000 or so clones in the sample, 80% are singletons; the top ten hold roughly 6%. Sequenced input: peripheral blood. The clonotype originates from a woman in her 70s with acute or convalescent COVID-19.

The CDR3 nucleotides read TGTGCCAGCAGTGACAGTGGACAGGCTGAGACCGGGGAGCTGTTTTTT. This translates into CASSDSGQAETGELFF. The chain is built from TRBV6-4 and TRBJ2-2; 7 bases map to TRBD1. The CDR3 loop spans 16 amino acids. The junction had 8 bases not matched to a gene; V was cut back by 2 bases and J by 5 bases. Germline values: CDR1 MRHNA, CDR2 SNTAGT.